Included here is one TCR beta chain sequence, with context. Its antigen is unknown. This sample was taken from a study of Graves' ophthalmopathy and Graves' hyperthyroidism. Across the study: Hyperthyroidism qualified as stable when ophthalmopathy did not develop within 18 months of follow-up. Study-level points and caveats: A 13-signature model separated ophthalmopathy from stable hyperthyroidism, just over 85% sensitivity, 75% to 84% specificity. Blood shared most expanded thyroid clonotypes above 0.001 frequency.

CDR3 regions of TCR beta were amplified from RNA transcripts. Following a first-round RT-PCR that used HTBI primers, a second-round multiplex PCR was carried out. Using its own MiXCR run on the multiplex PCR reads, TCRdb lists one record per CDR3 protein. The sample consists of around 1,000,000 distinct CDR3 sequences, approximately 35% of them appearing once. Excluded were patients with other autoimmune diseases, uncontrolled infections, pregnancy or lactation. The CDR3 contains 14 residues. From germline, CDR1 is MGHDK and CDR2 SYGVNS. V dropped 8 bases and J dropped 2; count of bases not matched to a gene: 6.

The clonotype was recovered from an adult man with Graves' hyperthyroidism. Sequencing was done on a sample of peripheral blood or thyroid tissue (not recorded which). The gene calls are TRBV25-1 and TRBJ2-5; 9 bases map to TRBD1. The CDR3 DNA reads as TGTGCCAGCTCTGGGACAGGGTATCAAGAGACCCAGTACTTC. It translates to CASSGTGYQETQYF. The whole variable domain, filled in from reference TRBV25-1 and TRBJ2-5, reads EADIYQTPRYLVIGTGKKITLECSQTMGHDKMYWYQQDPGMELHLIHYSYGVNSTEKGDLSSESTVSRIRTEHFPLTLESARPSHTSQYLCASSGTGYQETQYFGPGTRLLVL.